This is a list of T cell receptor beta chains from one sample in a study of shared clonotypes between healthy human individuals. TCRdb's copy holds only in-frame clones and misses some; the assay was immunoSEQ multiplex PCR. Here the sample spans approximately 620,000 clones, almost 97% being singletons. Sequences were obtained from naive CD4+ T cells sorted from blood. Every receptor here comes from a woman aged 30 to 39 in good health. Both conserved end residues are part of each CDR3. A D gene is named only where the DNA matches it firmly. Rows may omit the clone size; those that give it use once, few, many or a size class.

TRBJ2-7	TRBV5-1	NA	TRBD2	TGCGCCAGCAGCTTGTCGACTAGCAATCTCTACGAGCAGTACTTC	CASSLSTSNLYEQYF
TRBJ1-3	TRBV7-9	once	NA	TGTGCCAGCAGCCTCGACAGGAGCTCTGGAAACACCATATATTTT	CASSLDRSSGNTIYF
TRBJ2-5	TRBV5-6	NA	TRBD2	TGTGCCAGCAGCTTAATCCTAGCGGGATCCCTCCAAGAGACCCAGTACTTC	CASSLILAGSLQETQYF
TRBJ1-4	TRBV9	NA	NA	TGTGCCAGCAGCGTACAGGGTAATAATGAAAAACTGTTTTTT	CASSVQGNNEKLFF
TRBJ2-1	TRBV4-1	NA	NA	TGCGCCAGCAGCCAAGATCGGGCAGGGATGCCCTACAATGAGCAGTTCTTC	CASSQDRAGMPYNEQFF
TRBJ1-6	TRBV27	NA	NA	TGTGCCAGCAGCCCGATCTATTTCCCCTATAATTCACCCCTCCACTTT	CASSPIYFPYNSPLHF
TRBJ2-6	TRBV25-1	once	NA	TGTGCCAGCAGTGGGGGACAACTCTCTGGGGCCAACGTCCTGACTTTC	CASSGGQLSGANVLTF
TRBJ2-5	TRBV11-2	NA	NA	TGTGCCAGCAGCTTAGGGTACTTCCAAGAGACCCAGTACTTC	CASSLGYFQETQYF
TRBJ1-1	TRBV5-1	NA	NA	TGCGCCAGCAGCTTGGCGCCTCCAGGCCCTTGGGGCACTGAAGCTTTCTTT	CASSLAPPGPWGTEAFF
TRBJ2-2	TRBV18	NA	NA	TGTGCCAGCTCCCCCCGTGCGGGCAGGTTGAACACCGGGGAGCTGTTTTTT	CASSPRAGRLNTGELFF
TRBJ2-7	TRBV5-4	NA	NA	TGTGCCAGCAGTACGGGACCTCACGAGCAGTACTTC	CASSTGPHEQYF
TRBJ1-4	TRBV11-2	NA	TRBD1	TGTGCCAGCAGCTTACCACAGGGGGCGGGTGAAAAACTGTTTTTT	CASSLPQGAGEKLFF
TRBJ2-2	TRBV9	NA	TRBD2	TGTGCCAGCTCGGGGACTAGCGGGAGGACGAACACCGGGGAGCTGTTTTTT	CASSGTSGRTNTGELFF
TRBJ2-7	TRBV6-1	NA	NA	TGTGCCAGCAGTGGGATACAGGGTTACGAGCAGTACTTC	CASSGIQGYEQYF
TRBJ2-1	TRBV10-3	NA	TRBD2	TGTGCCATCAGGAACAGACTAGCGGGATTGGGCGATGAGCAGTTCTTC	CAIRNRLAGLGDEQFF
TRBJ2-7	TRBV18	NA	NA	TGTGCCAGCTCGGAGAGTTACGAGCAGTACTTC	CASSESYEQYF